This TCR beta chain was sequenced during a study of post-analysis software for immune sequencing data. General study findings and limits: Four to six TRBV segments were significantly more frequent in patients than in controls. TRBV5-6, TRBV5-1 and TRBV20-1 were among these segments. When compared against controls, multiple sclerosis patients showed significantly lower normalized Chao1 diversity.

Unique molecular identifiers were carried by the TCR beta cDNA libraries. Each batch of roughly 0.95 to 10 million T cells produced hundreds of thousands of cDNA molecules. Using its own MiXCR run on the PCR reads, TCRdb lists one record per CDR3 protein. The sample consists of around 700,000 distinct CDR3 sequences, 55% to 60% of them appearing once. The CDR3 sequence is 15 residues long. Germline loops: CDR1 ENHRY, CDR2 SYGVKD. Trimming cost V 4 bases and J 4 bases; bases outside gene matches: 6. This clonotype was seen only a few times. The target antigen is unknown. The chain carries TRBV10-3 and TRBJ2-5; TRBD2 matches at 10 bases. The sample consisted of blood. This TCR came from a girl aged 2 to 10 with multiple sclerosis. Here the CDR3 DNA reads TGTGCCATCAGTGGGACTAGCGGAATAGGAGAGACCCAGTACTTC. It is translated as CAISGTSGIGETQYF.